The 30 T cell receptor beta chains in this list originate from one sample, sequenced in a study of blood T cell repertoires in COVID-19. The protocol was immunoSEQ multiplex PCR, while the TCRdb copy is restricted to in-frame clones and leaves out a portion. The profile shows over 90,000 clones, 92% of them singletons. Specimen: peripheral blood. The origin of the receptors is a woman aged 45-65 years with COVID-19, enrolled during active disease.

The chain combines TRBV10-2 with TRBJ1-3; 7 bases line up with TRBD1. V dropped 7 bases and J dropped 2; count of bases not matched to a gene: 2. Germline values: CDR1 WSHSY, CDR2 SAAADI. The length of the CDR3 is 13 residues. CDR3 sequence: CASKRGPGNTIYF. In DNA form, the CDR3 reads TGCGCCAGCAAGAGGGGGCCTGGAAACACCATATATTTT.

CDR3 DNA: TGTGCCAGCAGCTTCTACAGGGCAGGGACTGAAGCTTTCTTT. It encodes CASSFYRAGTEAFF. The rearrangement uses TRBV7-2 and TRBJ1-1, with D perhaps TRBD1 (6 bases). The CDR3 has 14 amino acids. Trimming pared 3 bases from V and 5 bases from J, leaving 13 bases between. Germline V lookup: CDR1 SGHTA, CDR2 FQGNSA.

The chain recombines TRBV19 with TRBJ1-2, with 9 positions matching TRBD1. Per the germline V gene, CDR1 is LNHDA and CDR2 is SQIVND (reference sequence). This CDR3 spans 15 amino acids. The trim removed 6 bases at V and 8 bases at J, leaving 13 bases unmatched. The chain's CDR3 is CASSWLQGAQGGYTF. Here the CDR3 DNA reads TGTGCCAGTAGCTGGCTACAGGGGGCCCAGGGGGGCTACACCTTC.

This clone showed up just once. V is TRBV29-1 and J is TRBJ1-3; TRBD1 matches at 7 bases. The CDR3 consists of 15 residues. In germline, CDR1 is SQVTM, CDR2 ANQGSEA. The junction had 3 bases not matched to a gene; V was cut back by 1 base and J by 0 bases. CDR3 nucleotide sequence: TGCAGCGTTGAAGGGACAGGTTTCTCTGGAAACACCATATATTTT. The encoded protein is CSVEGTGFSGNTIYF.

The J gene is TRBJ2-7, the V gene TRBV5-1; TRBD2 matches 10 bases. This CDR3 is built from 15 residues. Germline V gene sequence: CDR1 SGHRS, CDR2 YFSETQ. The ends lost 0 bases at V and 2 bases at J; junction bases unmatched: 2. CDR3 DNA sequence: TGCGCCAGCAGCTTGGTAGCGGGGGGCCCCTACGAGCAGTACTTC. Protein sequence: CASSLVAGGPYEQYF.

The J gene is TRBJ2-7, the V gene TRBV4-1; D gene uncertain. The CDR3 extends over 16 amino acids. Germline CDR1 is MGHRA and CDR2 is YSYEKL. V lost 2 bases and J 0 bases, leaving 14 bases between the germline ends. CDR3 sequence reads: CASSQNPSAASYEQYV. The CDR3 bases are TGCGCCAGCAGCCAAAATCCATCTGCGGCCTCCTACGAGCAGTACGTC.

This chain connects TRBV28 to TRBJ2-2, with TRBD1 identical over 7 bases. The germline V gene has CDR1 MDHEN and CDR2 SYDVKM. The CDR3 totals 15 residues. V lost 6 bases and J lost 4; bases outside the gene matches: 8. The CDR3 is CASRRDSSFTGELFF. In DNA form, the CDR3 reads TGTGCCAGCAGACGGGACAGCTCCTTCACCGGGGAGCTGTTTTTT.

The chain is built from TRBV27 and TRBJ1-4; tentative D call: TRBD1 (5 bases). CDR3 size: 16 residues. The V gene's germline CDR1 is MNHEY and CDR2 SMNVEV (reference sequence). V was pared by 1 base and J by 8 bases, with 17 bases between. CDR3: CASSLYSGKALEKLFF. As DNA, the CDR3 is TGTGCCAGCAGTTTATACTCAGGGAAGGCCTTGGAAAAACTGTTTTTT.

This clone showed up just a few times. The chain is built from TRBV19 and TRBJ2-1, with a weak D call TRBD1 (6 bases). The V end was cut by 4 bases, the J end by 10 bases, with 14 bases between. CDR1 LNHDA and CDR2 SQIVND come from the germline V gene (reference sequence). The CDR3 is 13 residues long. This CDR3 is CASSKLQGREQFF. The CDR3 bases are TGTGCCAGTAGTAAACTTCAGGGGCGCGAGCAGTTCTTC. The complete variable domain, with remaining parts taken from reference TRBV19 and TRBJ2-1, reads DGGITQSPKYLFRKEGQNVTLSCEQNLNHDAMYWYRQDPGQGLRLIYYSQIVNDFQKGDIAEGYSVSREKKESFPLTVTSAQKNPTAFYLCASSKLQGREQFFGPGTRLTVL.

The chain couples TRBV6-5 to TRBJ2-1; D is ambiguous. V was pared by 7 bases and J by 5 bases, with 6 bases between. The length of the CDR3 is 11 residues. CDR1 and CDR2 (germline): MNHEY, SVGAGI. CDR3 sequence: CASTIHNEQFF. The CDR3, as DNA: TGTGCCAGCACTATCCACAATGAGCAGTTCTTC.

The chain carries TRBV7-9 and TRBJ2-2; TRBD2 matches at 8 bases. Germline trimming cut 3 bases from V and 2 bases from J; bases unmatched to any gene: 8. The CDR3 is 17 amino acids. Germline V lookup: CDR1 SEHNR, CDR2 FQNEAQ (reference sequence). The CDR3 loop reads CASSFTLAGYNTGELFF. The CDR3 nucleotides are TGTGCCAGCAGCTTTACGCTAGCGGGTTATAACACCGGGGAGCTGTTTTTT.

The chain uses TRBV19 and TRBJ2-1; TRBD2 is a possible D gene (5 bases). The V and J ends lost 3 bases and 0 bases respectively, with 12 bases between them. There are 16 residues in the CDR3. Germline V lookup: CDR1 LNHDA, CDR2 SQIVND (reference sequence). This chain's CDR3 is CASSISRGSSYNEQFF. The CDR3 DNA is TGTGCCAGTAGTATCTCCCGGGGTAGCTCCTACAATGAGCAGTTCTTC. Based on the CDR3 plus reference TRBV19 and TRBJ2-1, the full variable domain is DGGITQSPKYLFRKEGQNVTLSCEQNLNHDAMYWYRQDPGQGLRLIYYSQIVNDFQKGDIAEGYSVSREKKESFPLTVTSAQKNPTAFYLCASSISRGSSYNEQFFGPGTRLTVL.

The rearrangement joins TRBV4-3 to TRBJ1-2, with a weak D call TRBD1 (6 bases). V was trimmed by 0 bases and J by 4 bases, leaving 12 bases between them. Germline V gene data show CDR1 as LGHNA and CDR2 as YSLEER. This CDR3 region has 15 residues. CDR3 in amino acids: CASSQDQGYGYGYTF. The CDR3 DNA reads TGCGCCAGCAGCCAAGATCAGGGGTACGGCTATGGCTACACCTTC.

The rearrangement uses TRBV6-2 or TRBV6-3 and TRBJ1-5; D is unclear. In germline, CDR1 is MNHEY, CDR2 SVGEGT. There are 16 residues in the CDR3. V lost 2 bases and J 4 bases, leaving 15 bases between the germline ends. The CDR3: CASSYGRRGLNQPQHF. DNA for the CDR3: TGTGCCAGCAGTTACGGCAGGAGAGGGCTAAATCAGCCCCAGCATTTT.

The chain combines TRBV7-9 with TRBJ2-7; D is possibly TRBD1 (5 bases). Germline lookup yields CDR1 SEHNR and CDR2 FQNEAQ (reference sequence). V lost 5 bases and J lost 0, with 14 bases in between. This CDR3 has 15 amino acids. The chain's CDR3 is CASSQNQGFSYEQYV. CDR3 DNA: TGTGCCAGCAGCCAGAATCAGGGATTCTCCTACGAGCAGTACGTC.

The genes are TRBV14 and TRBJ2-2; 9 bases map to TRBD1. Germline V gene lookup returns CDR1 SGHDN and CDR2 FVKESK. The CDR3 loop spans 17 amino acids. J was trimmed by 6 bases and V by 4 bases; bases with no gene match: 12. This chain's CDR3 is CASSRSWMTGGAGELFF. The CDR3 DNA sequence: TGTGCCAGCAGCCGCTCCTGGATGACAGGGGGTGCCGGGGAGCTGTTTTTT.

Here the CDR3 DNA reads TGTGCCAGCAGTTACTCGAAAGGGAGTTCACCCCTCCACTTT. Translated: CASSYSKGSSPLHF. The chain recombines TRBV6-6 with TRBJ1-6; D is unresolved. Trimming removed 0 bases from V and 9 bases from J, with 9 bases in between. The CDR3 extends over 14 amino acids. From germline, CDR1 is MNHNY and CDR2 SVGAGI (reference sequence).

This chain links TRBV19 with TRBJ1-2; no definite D call. This CDR3 is 12 amino acids long. V was pared by 6 bases and J by 7 bases, with 12 bases between. Germline V CDR1 and CDR2: LNHDA, SQIVND (reference sequence). Here the CDR3 DNA reads TGTGCCAGTAGCGCGCGATTCGGTGGCTACACCTTC. It encodes CASSARFGGYTF.

The CDR3 sequence is CASSASGGAGWNTGELFF. DNA for the CDR3: TGTGCCAGTAGTGCTAGCGGGGGGGCCGGATGGAACACCGGGGAGCTGTTTTTT. V usage is TRBV19 and J usage is TRBJ2-2, with TRBD2 matching 12 bases. Trimming took 5 bases from V and 1 from J; bases not matched to a gene: 8. Germline V CDR1 and CDR2: LNHDA, SQIVND (reference sequence). This CDR3 has 18 residues.

V is TRBV13 and J is TRBJ2-3; D unclear. The germline V gene has CDR1 PRHDT and CDR2 FYEKMQ (reference sequence). This CDR3 spans 14 amino acids. V shed 4 bases and J shed 2 bases, with 10 bases lying between them. The CDR3 DNA reads TGTGCCAGCAGCTCGAGCCTATACACAGATACGCAGTATTTT. This codes for CASSSSLYTDTQYF.

This sequence joins TRBV29-1 and TRBJ2-3; 11 bases agree with TRBD2. Germline CDR1 SQVTM, CDR2 ANQGSEA. CDR3 length equals 13 residues. Trimming cost V 4 bases and J 6 bases; bases outside gene matches: 3. This chain's CDR3 is CSVVAGGPDTQYF. The CDR3 DNA is TGCAGCGTTGTAGCGGGGGGGCCCGATACGCAGTATTTT.

The chain couples TRBV13 to TRBJ1-1; TRBD1 agrees at 8 bases. Germline V CDR1 and CDR2: PRHDT, FYEKMQ (reference sequence). After removal of 5 bases from V and 2 bases from J, the junction contained 4 bases not matched to a gene. The CDR3 runs 14 residues. CDR3 residues: CASSGQGLNTEAFF. The CDR3 nucleotides read TGTGCCAGCAGCGGACAGGGCTTAAACACTGAAGCTTTCTTT. Complete variable domain (other parts from reference TRBV13 and TRBJ1-1): AAGVIQSPRHLIKEKRETATLKCYPIPRHDTVYWYQQGPGQDPQFLISFYEKMQSDKGSIPDRFSAQQFSDYHSELNMSSLELGDSALYFCASSGQGLNTEAFFGQGTRLTVV.

The chain recombines TRBV7-6 with TRBJ2-7; D call uncertain. V lost 2 bases, J lost 5 bases, and 13 bases lay in between. CDR1 SGHVS and CDR2 FNYEAQ come from the germline V gene. This CDR3 is built from 14 residues. The CDR3 loop reads CASSLYGDLNEQYF. The CDR3 DNA sequence: TGTGCCAGCAGCTTATACGGTGACTTGAACGAGCAGTACTTC. Complete variable domain (other parts from reference TRBV7-6 and TRBJ2-7): GAGVSQSPRYKVTKRGQDVALRCDPISGHVSLYWYRQALGQGPEFLTYFNYEAQQDKSGLPNDRFSAERPEGSISTLTIQRTEQRDSAMYRCASSLYGDLNEQYFGPGTRLTVT.

The chain combines TRBV6-2 or TRBV6-3 with TRBJ2-1; TRBD1 agrees at 9 bases. Trimming at V came to 6 bases and at J to 5 bases, leaving 11 bases not matched to a gene. Germline-derived CDR1 and CDR2 are MNHEY and SVGEGT. CDR3 length: 16 amino acids. The CDR3, as DNA: TGTGCCAGCAGCCCCGCCCACAGGGGGCTAAACAATGAGCAGTTCTTC. Protein: CASSPAHRGLNNEQFF.

The chain couples TRBV7-9 to TRBJ2-6, with 8 bases lining up with TRBD1. V lost 2 bases, J lost 0 bases, and 9 bases stayed unmatched. CDR3 length: 19 amino acids. The germline CDR1 and CDR2 sequences are SEHNR and FQNEAQ (reference sequence). The CDR3 spells CASSLKGAGGVSGANVLTF. The CDR3 DNA reads TGTGCCAGCAGCTTAAAAGGGGCAGGGGGCGTCTCTGGGGCCAACGTCCTGACTTTC.

J is TRBJ1-3 and V is TRBV7-2; D gene uncertain. This CDR3 comprises 12 residues. Germline V gene sequence: CDR1 SGHTA, CDR2 FQGNSA. The germline V and J ends were trimmed by 2 bases and 7 bases, with 6 bases remaining between them. CDR3 sequence reads: CASSLQNNTIYF. Here the CDR3 DNA reads TGTGCCAGCAGCTTACAGAATAACACCATATATTTT. Full variable domain (rest looked up from reference TRBV7-2 and TRBJ1-3): GAGVSQSPSNKVTEKGKDVELRCDPISGHTALYWYRQSLGQGLEFLIYFQGNSAPDKSGLPSDRFSAERTGGSVSTLTIQRTQQEDSAVYLCASSLQNNTIYFGEGSWLTVV.

The gene calls are TRBV30 and TRBJ2-5; 10 bases map to TRBD1. This CDR3 region has 16 residues. Trimming removed 3 bases from V and 4 bases from J; junction bases left unmatched: 11. Germline V gives CDR1 GTSNPN, CDR2 SVGIG (reference sequence). This CDR3 is CAWRGPGTGERETQYF. In DNA form, the CDR3 reads TGTGCCTGGAGGGGCCCTGGGACAGGGGAACGAGAGACCCAGTACTTC. Based on the CDR3 plus reference TRBV30 and TRBJ2-5, the full variable domain is SQTIHQWPATLVQPVGSPLSLECTVEGTSNPNLYWYRQAAGRGLQLLFYSVGIGQISSEVPQNLSASRPQDRQFILSSKKLLLSDSGFYLCAWRGPGTGERETQYFGPGTRLLVL.

V is TRBV19 and J is TRBJ1-4, with D maybe TRBD1 (5 bases). The ends were cut back, 3 bases at V and 1 base at J, with 15 bases in the middle. CDR1 is LNHDA, CDR2 SQIVND, per germline (reference sequence). CDR3 size: 17 residues. Here the CDR3 DNA reads TGTGCCAGTAGTATCGCGGCAGGGAGGCTAACTAATGAAAAACTGTTTTTT. It is translated as CASSIAAGRLTNEKLFF.

The chain links TRBV11-2 to TRBJ2-3; 8 nucleotides agree with TRBD2. Germline CDR1 reads SGHAT; CDR2 reads FQNNGV. CDR3 length: 17 residues. V shed 6 bases and J 6 bases; nucleotides not matched to a gene: 17. CDR3 bases: TGTGCCAGCAGTCGGAAGGGGCGCGGACTAGCAGGGGATACGCAGTATTTT. Translating it yields CASSRKGRGLAGDTQYF.

This clone occurred once. This chain links TRBV19 with TRBJ2-7; tentatively, D is TRBD1 (6 bases). CDR1 is LNHDA, CDR2 SQIVND, per germline (reference sequence). Deletions cut 7 bases from V and 3 bases from J, with 25 bases between. The CDR3 extends over 17 amino acids. The chain's CDR3 is CASKGDNERKKYYEQYF. The CDR3 DNA follows: TGTGCCAGTAAGGGGGACAATGAGAGGAAAAAATACTACGAGCAGTACTTC.